This T cell receptor (beta chain) was sequenced for a study of T cells after yellow fever vaccination. With V trimmed by 0 bases and J by 2 bases, 12 bases remained unmatched. Germline lookup yields CDR1 LGHNA and CDR2 YSLEER. The CDR3 has 19 residues. MiXCR, applied by TCRdb to the 5' RACE reads, yields one record per CDR3 protein. The table records under 400,000 distinct CDR3 sequences, around a tenth of them present only once. The input for sequencing was PBMCs, taken on the day of the first yellow fever vaccination. The receptor's source is a man aged 18 to 29 who received the YFV17D yellow fever vaccine. The chain couples TRBV4-3 to TRBJ2-5, with 10 bases matching TRBD1. CDR3 DNA sequence: TGCGCCAGCAGCCAAGACATTTTTAGGGACAGGGGTTGGCAAGAGACCCAGTACTTC. This encodes CASSQDIFRDRGWQETQYF.